The rows below give T cell receptor beta chains drawn from one sample of a study of synovial regulatory T cells in juvenile arthritis. The data were produced by immunoSEQ multiplex PCR, yet TCRdb's version contains in-frame clones alone and is incomplete. The repertoire table contains just under 10,000 clones. The sequencing input was Treg cells from blood. These receptors originate from a donor aged 2-30 years with juvenile idiopathic arthritis. Both conserved end residues are part of each CDR3.

v_call: TRBV11-2; j_call: TRBJ2-3; cdr3_aa: CASSLAGGPDTQYF
v_call: TRBV6-5; j_call: TRBJ1-1; cdr3_aa: CASRRQGTTEAFF
v_call: TRBV19; j_call: TRBJ1-5; cdr3_aa: CASMDRSRQPQHF
v_call: TRBV6-1; j_call: TRBJ1-2; cdr3_aa: CASSERIGYTF
v_call: TRBV2; j_call: TRBJ2-1; cdr3_aa: CASSPDRVRFF
v_call: TRBV25-1; j_call: TRBJ1-2; cdr3_aa: CASSEGVPGTGPYGYTF
v_call: TRBV19; j_call: TRBJ2-1; cdr3_aa: CASSIQSMASGGINNEQFF
v_call: TRBV6-6; j_call: TRBJ2-2; cdr3_aa: CASRPPGRSTGELFF
v_call: TRBV5-1; j_call: TRBJ1-1; cdr3_aa: CASARQGNTEAFF
v_call: TRBV14; j_call: TRBJ2-7; cdr3_aa: CASSQLPGGDYEQYF
v_call: TRBV4-3; j_call: TRBJ1-2; cdr3_aa: CASSQQLNRGSSSGGYTF
v_call: TRBV5-4; j_call: TRBJ2-3; cdr3_aa: CASSPPGLTDTQYF
v_call: TRBV6-6; j_call: TRBJ2-7; cdr3_aa: CASSPTSPFYEQYF
v_call: TRBV19; j_call: TRBJ2-7; cdr3_aa: CASSRGAAYEQYF
v_call: TRBV18; j_call: TRBJ2-4; cdr3_aa: CASSPILAGGPNSKNIQYF
v_call: TRBV6-1; j_call: TRBJ1-1; cdr3_aa: CASSVRVLNTEAFF
v_call: TRBV11-2; j_call: TRBJ2-7; cdr3_aa: CASSSRTSGRTYEQYF
v_call: TRBV7-9; j_call: TRBJ2-7; cdr3_aa: CASSLGSHVSYYEQYF
v_call: TRBV6-5; j_call: TRBJ1-5; cdr3_aa: CASSLQGPHQPQHF
v_call: TRBV19; j_call: TRBJ1-3; cdr3_aa: CASSIRQGDTIYF
v_call: TRBV7-9; j_call: TRBJ1-2; cdr3_aa: CASSFSDYGYTF
v_call: TRBV5-6; j_call: TRBJ2-7; cdr3_aa: CASSWGRITYEQYF
v_call: TRBV5-5; j_call: TRBJ2-7; cdr3_aa: CASRGQGRRGEQYF
v_call: TRBV18; j_call: TRBJ1-1; cdr3_aa: CASSLRTEAFF
v_call: TRBV6-5; j_call: TRBJ1-4; cdr3_aa: CASSYLAGQTNEKLFF
v_call: TRBV6-5; j_call: TRBJ1-6; cdr3_aa: CASRATGWNSPLHF
v_call: TRBV6-5; j_call: TRBJ1-1; cdr3_aa: CASRRTGTPEAFF
v_call: TRBV2; j_call: TRBJ2-2; cdr3_aa: CASRMAGGYTGELFF
v_call: TRBV7-3; j_call: TRBJ1-2; cdr3_aa: CASSQTGLYGYTF
v_call: TRBV12-1; j_call: TRBJ2-1; cdr3_aa: CANDRSSYNEQFF
v_call: TRBV19; j_call: TRBJ2-7; cdr3_aa: CASSALTGASYEQYF
v_call: TRBV7-6; j_call: TRBJ2-3; cdr3_aa: CASSLTGARDTQYF
v_call: TRBV19; j_call: TRBJ1-5; cdr3_aa: CASSERLVDQPQHF
v_call: TRBV19; j_call: TRBJ2-4; cdr3_aa: CASKDRGPVLAKNIQYF
v_call: TRBV5-1; j_call: TRBJ1-1; cdr3_aa: CASSNGTANTEAFF
v_call: TRBV10-2; j_call: TRBJ1-2; cdr3_aa: CASSGTGDGYTF
v_call: TRBV5-6; j_call: TRBJ2-7; cdr3_aa: CGSNRGTARLYF
v_call: TRBV5-6; j_call: TRBJ1-6; cdr3_aa: CASSLLGGSSPLHF
v_call: TRBV9; j_call: TRBJ2-1; cdr3_aa: CASSVGVANEQFF
v_call: TRBV4-2; j_call: TRBJ2-1; cdr3_aa: CASSHADGYNEQFF
v_call: TRBV5-1; j_call: TRBJ1-2; cdr3_aa: CASSNTWNYGYTF
v_call: TRBV18; j_call: TRBJ1-1; cdr3_aa: CASSSTQAEFAEAFF
v_call: TRBV19; j_call: TRBJ2-3; cdr3_aa: CASSILAEGTDTQYF
v_call: TRBV5-1; j_call: TRBJ1-3; cdr3_aa: CASSPYGGSGNTIYF
v_call: TRBV5-1; j_call: TRBJ2-7; cdr3_aa: CASSLTDGTAAYEQYF
v_call: TRBV4-1; j_call: TRBJ2-1; cdr3_aa: CASSQEGTSGAQFF
v_call: TRBV4-3; j_call: TRBJ2-3; cdr3_aa: CASSQARGLAGTDTQYF
v_call: TRBV6-4; j_call: TRBJ1-1; cdr3_aa: CASSGTVNTEAFF
v_call: TRBV5-4; j_call: TRBJ2-3; cdr3_aa: CASSKGQVVTDTQYF
v_call: TRBV4-1; j_call: TRBJ2-7; cdr3_aa: CASSQEPGGIEQYF
v_call: TRBV4-3; j_call: TRBJ2-1; cdr3_aa: CASSQVRSGDEQFF
v_call: TRBV4-3; j_call: TRBJ1-1; cdr3_aa: CASSLRTDVSSEAFF
v_call: TRBV2; j_call: TRBJ1-4; cdr3_aa: CASSEQVEKLFF
v_call: TRBV10-3; j_call: TRBJ2-6; cdr3_aa: CAILGTGEAGANVLTF
v_call: TRBV4-3; j_call: TRBJ2-3; cdr3_aa: CASSPLGTDTQYF
v_call: TRBV5-1; j_call: TRBJ2-7; cdr3_aa: CASSSGTSGYEQYF